This is a list of T cell receptor beta chains from one sample in a study of blood T cell repertoires in COVID-19. Only in-frame clones appear in the TCRdb table, and some are missing; sequencing was by immunoSEQ multiplex PCR. The repertoire holds under 450,000 clones, with 88% as singletons. The sample consisted of peripheral blood. The source of these receptors is a woman aged 50 to 60 with COVID-19, enrolled during active disease. CDR3s include the opening cysteine and the closing phenylalanine or tryptophan. D genes are given only for firm matches. For some rows the clone size is stated as once, few or many, or as a class when expanded; others skip it.

j_call clone_size d_call v_call cdr3_nt cdr3_aa
TRBJ1-1 . . TRBV24-1 TGTGCCACCAGTGACAATACAGGGACTGAAGCTTTCTTT CATSDNTGTEAFF
TRBJ2-5 once . TRBV7-6 TGTGCCAGCAGCTTAGCGGTCTCCCGGGCGGGGACCCAGTACTTC CASSLAVSRAGTQYF
TRBJ1-6 . . TRBV10-3 TGTGCCATCAAGGAGGGGCGCTCCCCTTCCTATAATTCACCCCTCCACTTT CAIKEGRSPSYNSPLHF
TRBJ1-2 . . TRBV30 TGTGCCTGGAGCGGGGTCAACTATGGCTACACCTTC CAWSGVNYGYTF
TRBJ1-4 . . TRBV11-2 TGTGCCAGCAGCTTAGAGGCGGGGGCAGGGCATGAAAAACTGTTTTTT CASSLEAGAGHEKLFF
TRBJ2-7 . TRBD1 TRBV7-9 TGTGCCAGCGGGACAGTTTCCTACGAGCAGTACTTC CASGTVSYEQYF
TRBJ2-1 . TRBD1 TRBV7-9 TGTGCCAGCACCGGGACAGGTTACAATGAGCAGTTCTTC CASTGTGYNEQFF
TRBJ1-4 . TRBD1 TRBV28 TGTGCCAGCAGTGAGTTTCAGGGGGCTAATGAAAAACTGTTTTTT CASSEFQGANEKLFF
TRBJ2-2 . . TRBV18 TGTGCCAGCTCACCGCAACTCCAGGGGACCGGGGAGCTGTTTTTT CASSPQLQGTGELFF
TRBJ2-7 . TRBD1 TRBV6-1 TGTGCCAGCAGTGAAGCCGGCGGACAGGATTACGAGCAGTACTTC CASSEAGGQDYEQYF
TRBJ2-5 . TRBD2 TRBV12-3/TRBV12-4 TGTGCCAGCAGCCGATCAGCGGGGGAGACCCAGTACTTC CASSRSAGETQYF
TRBJ1-5 . TRBD1 TRBV7-8 TGTGCCAGCAGCCACCTCGGACAGGGGGCTTGGGGCAATCAGCCCCAGCATTTT CASSHLGQGAWGNQPQHF
TRBJ1-1 . . TRBV5-6 TGTGCCAGCAGCCCGCGATCGAGGGAAGCTTTCTTT CASSPRSREAFF
TRBJ2-3 . . TRBV11-3 TGTGCCAGCAGCCCCCGGGGTCTTAGCACAGATACGCAGTATTTT CASSPRGLSTDTQYF
TRBJ1-2 . TRBD1 TRBV18 TGTGCCAGCTCACCAGGGACAGCGATTTATGGCTACACCTTC CASSPGTAIYGYTF
TRBJ2-5 . . TRBV5-1 TGCGCCAGCAGTTTGCGCGGGGGCCCCTTGGAGACCCAGTACTTC CASSLRGGPLETQYF
TRBJ1-3 . TRBD1 TRBV7-6 TGTGCCAGCAGCCCCCACCAGGGGGGAGAGTCCTCTGGAAACACCATATATTTT CASSPHQGGESSGNTIYF
TRBJ2-1 . . TRBV19 TGTGCCAGTAGTATTAGCGGTATGGGGAACAATGAGCAGTTCTTC CASSISGMGNNEQFF
TRBJ2-1 . TRBD2 TRBV5-6 TGTGCCAGCAGCTTGAATCCGGGACTAAAATACAATGAGCAGTTCTTC CASSLNPGLKYNEQFF